This passage covers 32 T cell receptor beta chains from one sample sequenced in a study of spatial heterogeneity in lung cancer. TCRdb processed the 5' RACE reads anew with MiXCR; each CDR3 protein has one entry. The repertoire has some 52,000 distinct CDR3 sequences, under 7.5% of them found once; the top ten carry 2.5% to 3%. The time point denotes: sample taken at primary tumor resection. Sequencing of whole RNA from tumor, nontumor lung or frozen PBMC involved no sorting. This sample comprised PBMCs, obtained at surgery. These receptors came from a female donor with early-stage non-small cell lung cancer.

This clonotype came up many times. This chain links TRBV12-3 or TRBV12-4 with TRBJ2-5; 14 bases are shared with TRBD2. Trimming at V came to 5 bases and at J to 6 bases, leaving 5 bases not matched to a gene. CDR3 length: 15 residues. As DNA, the CDR3 is TGTGCCAGCAGTCCACGACTAGCGGGGGGGCAGACCCAGTACTTC. It yields the protein CASSPRLAGGQTQYF.

This clonotype was detected many times. This chain links TRBV6-1 with TRBJ2-5; D tentatively reads TRBD1 or TRBD2 (6 bases each). V gave up 7 bases and J gave up 7 bases, with 22 bases separating them. CDR3 length: 15 residues. Germline CDR1 MNHNS, CDR2 SASEGT. CDR3 amino acids: CASTEIGGRSGTQYF. The CDR3 DNA follows: TGTGCCAGCACCGAAATTGGGGGGCGGAGTGGGACCCAGTACTTC.

The chain joins TRBV6-5 to TRBJ1-1; no clear D gene. This CDR3 is built from 12 residues. From germline, CDR1 is MNHEY and CDR2 SVGAGI. Trimming removed 4 bases from V and 4 bases from J, with 7 bases in between. The CDR3 spells CASSSRVTEAFF. DNA for the CDR3: TGTGCCAGCAGTTCCCGGGTCACTGAAGCTTTCTTT.

This clonotype has a handful of counts. The genes are TRBV3-1 and TRBJ2-6; D remains unclear. Deletions cut 7 bases from V and 2 bases from J, with 6 bases between. The CDR3 is made up of 13 amino acids. Germline values: CDR1 LGHDT, CDR2 YNNKEL (reference sequence). The chain's CDR3 is CASMGPGANVLTF. DNA for the CDR3: TGTGCCAGCATGGGTCCTGGGGCCAACGTCCTGACTTTC.

This clonotype appeared many times. The chain employs TRBV3-1 and TRBJ1-5; a possible D gene is TRBD1 (6 bases). The V and J ends lost 4 bases and 0 bases respectively, with 7 bases between them. The CDR3 contains 14 residues. Germline V gives CDR1 LGHDT, CDR2 YNNKEL (reference sequence). This CDR3 reads CASSRTDSNQPQHF. DNA for the CDR3: TGTGCCAGCAGCCGGACAGATAGCAATCAGCCCCAGCATTTT.

J is TRBJ2-7 and V is TRBV7-9, with TRBD1 matching over 8 bases. With V trimmed by 5 bases and J by 5 bases, 8 bases remained unmatched. This CDR3 is 14 amino acids long. CDR1 is SEHNR and CDR2 is FQNEAQ in the germline V gene (reference sequence). CDR3 region: CASSQRDRRDEQYF. The DNA of the CDR3 is TGTGCCAGCAGCCAACGGGACAGGAGGGACGAGCAGTACTTC.

This clonotype was seen only a few times. The rearrangement uses TRBV6-5 and TRBJ2-5, with D unresolved. The germline V and J ends were trimmed by 5 bases and 5 bases, with 15 bases remaining between them. Germline V gives CDR1 MNHEY, CDR2 SVGAGI. The CDR3 covers 14 residues. CDR3 sequence (DNA): TGTGCCAGCAGTCCACCGGGCCTCCCCGAGACCCAGTACTTC. The encoded protein is CASSPPGLPETQYF.

This clonotype has a count of ten or more. This chain uses TRBV6-1 with TRBJ2-2; 7 bases agree with TRBD2. Germline V gives CDR1 MNHNS, CDR2 SASEGT. The CDR3 is 15 amino acids. After removal of 6 bases from V and 2 bases from J, the junction contained 6 bases not matched to a gene. In DNA, the CDR3 is TGTGCCAGCAGCCGTCTAGCGGATAACACCGGGGAGCTGTTTTTT. Amino acid sequence: CASSRLADNTGELFF.

The chain combines TRBV7-3 with TRBJ2-2; a weak D match, TRBD1 (5 bases). The V end lost 5 bases, the J end lost 7 bases, and 14 bases lay between the germline ends. The CDR3 loop spans 14 amino acids. The V gene's germline CDR1 is SGHTA and CDR2 FQGTGA. The CDR3 is CASSQIHGHGELFF. The CDR3 nucleotides read TGTGCCAGCAGCCAGATTCACGGACACGGGGAGCTGTTTTTT.

This clonotype was counted ten times or more. This chain connects TRBV20-1 to TRBJ1-2; D gene unclear. Germline-derived CDR1 and CDR2 are DFQATT and SNEGSKA (reference sequence). The V end was cut by 3 bases, the J end by 6 bases, with 23 bases between. The CDR3 spans 16 residues. This chain's CDR3 is CSASRTQIRTANGYTF. DNA of the CDR3: TGCAGTGCTAGCCGAACCCAAATCCGGACGGCAAATGGCTACACCTTC.

Regarding this clonotype: A much larger clone lies a single base off, so this may be a read error. The V gene is TRBV5-1, the J gene TRBJ1-4; D perhaps matches TRBD1 (5 bases). The CDR3 spans 13 residues. In germline, CDR1 is SGHRS, CDR2 YFSETQ. The CDR3 DNA is TGCGTCAGCAGCTTGCAGGGTGAGGAAAAACTGTTTTTT. It encodes CVSSLQGEEKLFF.

A few counts support this clonotype. The chain joins TRBV29-1 to TRBJ2-1; no clear D. This CDR3 is built from 13 residues. Germline CDR1 is SQVTM and CDR2 is ANQGSEA. Trimming removed 4 bases from V and 4 bases from J, with 11 bases in between. CDR3 nucleotides: TGCAGCGTTGCTCGAGTGGCGTACAATGAGCAGTTCTTC. Amino acids: CSVARVAYNEQFF.

The chain combines TRBV21-1 with TRBJ2-3; the D call of TRBD1 is as the table states it, not checked on the DNA. TRBV21-1 is annotated as a pseudogene. The CDR3 contains 14 residues. The CDR3 is CATSGTAIKDTQYF. CDR3 DNA: TGTGCCACCTCCGGGACAGCCATCAAGGATACGCAGTATTTT.

This clonotype appeared many times. This chain connects TRBV19 to TRBJ2-1; D is perhaps TRBD1 (6 bases). Germline V gene lookup returns CDR1 LNHDA and CDR2 SQIVND (reference sequence). V lost 2 bases, J lost 10 bases, and 6 bases lay in between. The CDR3 has 11 residues. CDR3 sequence (DNA): TGTGCCAGTAGTATAACAGGGGAGCAGTTCTTC. Its translation: CASSITGEQFF.

At least ten counts were recorded for this clonotype. The gene calls are TRBV7-9 and TRBJ2-2; 7 nucleotides align to TRBD2. The CDR3 consists of 15 residues. The germline gives CDR1 SEHNR, CDR2 FQNEAQ (reference sequence). V gave up 11 bases and J gave up 7 bases; unmatched junction bases: 16. The CDR3 bases are TGTGCCCTACTGGAGCGGGGCGGTTCTTTCGGGGAGCTGTTTTTT. Translating gives CALLERGGSFGELFF.

This clonotype was detected many times. The DNA for the CDR3 is TGTGCCACCCGACCCGGGACAGGGAACACCGGGGAGCTGTTTTTT. Translation: CATRPGTGNTGELFF. The J gene is TRBJ2-2, the V gene TRBV24-1; the match to TRBD1 covers 8 bases. Looked up from germline, CDR1 is KGHDR and CDR2 is SFDVKD. Trimming removed 9 bases from V and 1 base from J; junction bases left unmatched: 6. This CDR3 region has 15 residues.

This clonotype was seen many times. The CDR3 nucleotides are TGTGCCAGCAGCCAACCCGGGGGCCCGTCCTACAATGAGCAGTTCTTC. Translation gives CASSQPGGPSYNEQFF. The gene calls are TRBV3-1 and TRBJ2-1; D is perhaps TRBD1 or TRBD2 (6 bases each). The CDR3 is 16 residues long. From germline, CDR1 is LGHDT and CDR2 YNNKEL (reference sequence). Trimming cost V 2 bases and J 1 base, with 12 bases left between them.

There are many counts of this clonotype. The chain uses TRBV20-1 and TRBJ2-1; 10 bases are a match to TRBD2. The CDR3 spans 14 residues. Per germline, CDR1 DFQATT and CDR2 SNEGSKA (reference sequence). After removal of 6 bases from V and 4 bases from J, the junction contained 6 bases not matched to a gene. Written as DNA, the CDR3 is TGCAGTGCGGGAAGCGGGGGGGCTTACAATGAGCAGTTCTTC. Translated, it gives CSAGSGGAYNEQFF.

This clonotype has a count of ten or more. The CDR3 DNA follows: TGCAGCGTTGAATCCGGGTCTGGAAACACCATATATTTT. This sequence encodes CSVESGSGNTIYF. This rearrangement joins TRBV29-1 to TRBJ1-3; D is uncertain. The germline gives CDR1 SQVTM, CDR2 ANQGSEA. Trimming shortened V by 2 bases and J by 1 base, and 6 bases separated the two germline ends. The CDR3 totals 13 residues.

This clonotype has a count of ten or more. The chain has TRBV5-1 and TRBJ2-7; D perhaps matches TRBD2 (5 bases). Germline loops: CDR1 SGHRS, CDR2 YFSETQ. V gave up 4 bases and J gave up 3 bases, with 8 bases separating them. The CDR3 covers 12 residues. CDR3 residues: CASSPDFYEQYF. In DNA, the CDR3 is TGCGCCAGCAGCCCGGACTTCTACGAGCAGTACTTC.

The sample holds a few counts of this clonotype. The chain couples TRBV18 to TRBJ2-6; D may be TRBD1 (5 bases). The CDR3 length is 18 residues. Trimming took off 2 bases at V and 4 bases at J, with 18 bases between the two ends. Looked up from germline, CDR1 is KGHSH and CDR2 is LQKENI. The CDR3 protein is CASSPIVSLGQGANVLTF. CDR3 coding DNA: TGTGCCAGCTCACCAATTGTCTCACTGGGGCAAGGGGCCAACGTCCTGACTTTC.

The chain recombines TRBV20-1 with TRBJ2-1; D is unresolved. CDR1 and CDR2 (germline): DFQATT, SNEGSKA (reference sequence). V was clipped by 3 bases and J by 6 bases, with 3 bases between them. CDR3 length equals 10 residues. CDR3 region: CSASSNEQFF. Here the CDR3 DNA reads TGCAGTGCTAGTAGCAATGAGCAGTTCTTC.

This clonotype was seen more than once but under ten times. The J gene is TRBJ2-5, the V gene TRBV24-1, with TRBD2 as a possible D gene (5 bases). The CDR3 spans 11 residues. Between the trimmed V and J ends, which lost 8 bases and 4 bases, there was a span of 7 bases. Germline V gene lookup returns CDR1 KGHDR and CDR2 SFDVKD. The CDR3 DNA reads as TGTGCCACCACTAGCCGAGAGACCCAGTACTTC. This translates into CATTSRETQYF.

Ten or more counts support this clonotype. V usage is TRBV6-2 or TRBV6-3 and J usage is TRBJ1-1; D ambiguous. In germline, CDR1 is MNHEY, CDR2 SVGEGT. The ends were cut back, 7 bases at V and 5 bases at J, with 20 bases in the middle. This CDR3 comprises 15 residues. The CDR3 loop is CASIDPLTYGTEAFF. For the CDR3, the DNA is TGTGCCAGCATCGATCCGTTGACGTATGGTACTGAAGCTTTCTTT.

This clonotype has a handful of counts. The chain couples TRBV6-6 to TRBJ1-3; 7 bases line up with TRBD1. The J segment lost 3 bases and the V segment lost 6 bases, leaving 2 bases of the junction unmatched. This CDR3 has 13 amino acids. The germline V gene encodes CDR1 MNHNY and CDR2 SVGAGI (reference sequence). DNA of the CDR3: TGTGCCAGCAGGCAGGGGGGTGGAAACACCATATATTTT. Its translation: CASRQGGGNTIYF.

The rearrangement links TRBV20-1 to TRBJ2-5, with 10 bases aligning to TRBD2. Germline V gene sequence: CDR1 DFQATT, CDR2 SNEGSKA (reference sequence). The CDR3 has 17 residues. Trimming at V came to 0 bases and at J to 2 bases, leaving 9 bases not matched to a gene. The CDR3 loop reads CSARDRRAGGLQETQYF. The CDR3 DNA follows: TGCAGTGCTAGAGATCGTAGAGCGGGGGGGCTGCAAGAGACCCAGTACTTC.

In DNA, the CDR3 is TGCGCCAGCAGCCCCCGGGACAGTTCCTACAATGAGCAGTTCTTC. This gives the protein CASSPRDSSYNEQFF. The V gene is TRBV5-1, the J gene TRBJ2-1; 7 bases fit TRBD1. The germline CDR1 and CDR2 sequences are SGHRS and YFSETQ. Unmatched junction bases numbered 5, after V lost 4 bases and J lost 1 base. The CDR3 is made up of 15 amino acids.

This clonotype was counted many times. The rearrangement links TRBV25-1 to TRBJ1-1; weak D call: TRBD1 (6 bases). The germline V gene has CDR1 MGHDK and CDR2 SYGVNS. The CDR3 spans 13 residues. The V end was cut by 8 bases, the J end by 3 bases, with 13 bases between. CDR3 coding DNA: TGTGCCAGCCAGACAAGGGGGGACACTGAAGCTTTCTTT. It encodes CASQTRGDTEAFF.

V is TRBV20-1 and J is TRBJ1-1, with TRBD1 matching over 7 bases. Per germline, CDR1 DFQATT and CDR2 SNEGSKA (reference sequence). With V trimmed by 2 bases and J by 1 base, 4 bases remained unmatched. The CDR3 spans 14 residues. Written as DNA, the CDR3 is TGCAGTGCTAGAAACTACAGGGGGAACACTGAAGCTTTCTTT. The encoded protein is CSARNYRGNTEAFF.

This clonotype showed up many times. The CDR3 nucleotides are TGTGCCAGCAGTTCCGGGGTCTATAACAATGAGCAGTTCTTC. This translates into CASSSGVYNNEQFF. The chain has TRBV6-2 or TRBV6-3 and TRBJ2-1; possibly TRBD2 for D (5 bases). CDR3 size: 14 residues. Trimming removed 4 bases at V and 5 bases at J, with 12 bases between. Germline CDR1 MNHEY, CDR2 SVGEGT.

This clonotype came up many times. The chain uses TRBV15 and TRBJ2-5, with 8 bases identical to TRBD2. Germline V CDR1 and CDR2: LNHNV, YYDKDF (reference sequence). This CDR3 is built from 15 residues. V was clipped by 4 bases and J by 1 base; unmatched bases: 5. The CDR3 reads CATSTSGGVQETQYF. As DNA, the CDR3 is TGTGCCACCAGCACCTCGGGAGGGGTCCAAGAGACCCAGTACTTC.

There are many counts of this clonotype. The chain joins TRBV30 to TRBJ1-2, with D hard to call. V dropped 3 bases and J dropped 4 bases, with 9 bases sitting between them. The CDR3 is 12 residues long. CDR1 and CDR2 (germline): GTSNPN, SVGIG (reference sequence). CDR3 in DNA: TGTGCCTGGAGCAACAGTGCCTATGGCTACACCTTC. Translated: CAWSNSAYGYTF.